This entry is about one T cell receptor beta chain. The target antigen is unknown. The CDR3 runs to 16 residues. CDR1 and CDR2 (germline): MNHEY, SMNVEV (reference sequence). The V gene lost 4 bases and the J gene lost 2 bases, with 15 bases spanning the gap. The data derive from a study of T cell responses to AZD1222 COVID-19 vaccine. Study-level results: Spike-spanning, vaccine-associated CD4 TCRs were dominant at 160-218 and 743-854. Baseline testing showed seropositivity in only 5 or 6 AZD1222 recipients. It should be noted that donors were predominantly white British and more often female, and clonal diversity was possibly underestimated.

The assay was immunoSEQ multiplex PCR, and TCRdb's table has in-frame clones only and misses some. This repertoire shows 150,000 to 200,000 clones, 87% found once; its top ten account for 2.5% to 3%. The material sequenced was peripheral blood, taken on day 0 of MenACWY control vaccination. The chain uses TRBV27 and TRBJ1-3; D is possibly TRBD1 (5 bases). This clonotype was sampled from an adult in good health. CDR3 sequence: CASSSGARVAGNTIYF. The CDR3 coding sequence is TGTGCCAGCAGTTCGGGCGCCAGGGTTGCTGGAAACACCATATATTTT.